The 20 T cell receptor beta chains listed next were all sequenced from one sample in a study of OX40 agonist ivuxolimab in advanced cancers. This table comes from immunoSEQ multiplex PCR, and its TCRdb copy is limited to in-frame clones, with some not included. The repertoire holds 35,000 to 50,000 clones, roughly 86% seen once, with 20% to 25% in the top ten. The material sequenced was CD4+ or CD8+ T cells sorted from blood, taken in a trial of the OX40 agonist ivuxolimab. The receptors shown here come from an adult with an advanced solid tumor such as melanoma, head and neck, liver or kidney cancer.

This clone was picked up one time. This rearrangement joins TRBV28 to TRBJ2-7; D not resolved. The V gene lost 7 bases and the J gene lost 0 bases, with 10 bases spanning the gap. Germline V lookup: CDR1 MDHEN, CDR2 SYDVKM. The CDR3 length is 13 residues. CDR3 residues: CASKTRSSYEQYV. The CDR3 region has the DNA TGTGCCAGCAAAACACGTAGCTCCTACGAGCAGTACGTC.

The rearrangement links TRBV7-9 to TRBJ2-1, with 10 bases lining up with TRBD1. J lost 6 bases, V lost 5 bases, and 13 bases had no gene match. The CDR3 loop spans 17 amino acids. The germline V gene has CDR1 SEHNR and CDR2 FQNEAQ (reference sequence). CDR3 region: CASSQRGGTGAINEQFF. For the CDR3, the DNA is TGTGCCAGCAGCCAAAGGGGTGGGACAGGGGCTATCAATGAGCAGTTCTTC.

The V gene is TRBV4-3, the J gene TRBJ2-7; D remains ambiguous. The germline V gene has CDR1 LGHNA and CDR2 YSLEER. Trimming took 5 bases from V and 2 from J, leaving 16 bases between them. The CDR3 length is 15 residues. In nucleotides, the CDR3 is TGCGCCAGCAGCTTCCGACCGGGCCCCGCCTACGAGCAGTACTTC. It codes for CASSFRPGPAYEQYF.

The chain recombines TRBV14 with TRBJ2-2; D remains unclear. The V gene lost 0 bases and the J gene lost 2 bases, with 4 bases spanning the gap. There are 14 residues in the CDR3. Looked up from germline, CDR1 is SGHDN and CDR2 is FVKESK. Here the CDR3 reads CASSQETNTGELFF. The CDR3 DNA reads as TGTGCCAGCAGCCAAGAGACCAACACCGGGGAGCTGTTTTTT.

The chain couples TRBV25-1 to TRBJ2-2; perhaps TRBD1 as D (6 bases). Trimming stripped 6 bases from V and 4 bases from J, with 18 bases between. The CDR3 length is 16 residues. From germline, CDR1 is MGHDK and CDR2 SYGVNS. The chain's CDR3 is CASRGTGTRITGELFF. CDR3 coding DNA: TGTGCCAGCAGGGGGACCGGGACAAGGATCACCGGGGAGCTGTTTTTT.

The rearrangement links TRBV4-1 to TRBJ2-5; the match to TRBD1 covers 7 bases. Germline V gives CDR1 MGHRA, CDR2 YSYEKL. The CDR3 runs 14 residues. After removal of 4 bases from V and 3 bases from J, the junction contained 5 bases not matched to a gene. The CDR3, as DNA: TGCGCCAGCAGCCGCCACACAGGGGAAGAGACCCAGTACTTC. Amino acids: CASSRHTGEETQYF.

The rearrangement joins TRBV14 to TRBJ1-4; no clear D gene. The germline gives CDR1 SGHDN, CDR2 FVKESK. V gave up 0 bases and J gave up 5 bases, with 10 bases separating them. The CDR3 loop spans 15 amino acids. The CDR3 DNA reads as TGTGCCAGCAGCCAAGATACAAAAGGGAATGAAAAACTGTTTTTT. As protein: CASSQDTKGNEKLFF. Together with reference TRBV14 and TRBJ1-4, the CDR3 gives the full variable domain: EAGVTQFPSHSVIEKGQTVTLRCDPISGHDNLYWYRRVMGKEIKFLLHFVKESKQDESGMPNNRFLAERTGGTYSTLKVQPAELEDSGVYFCASSQDTKGNEKLFFGSGTQLSVL.

The V gene is TRBV11-2, the J gene TRBJ2-1; 12 nucleotides align to TRBD2. In germline, CDR1 is SGHAT, CDR2 FQNNGV. Unmatched junction bases numbered 1, after V lost 1 base and J lost 3 bases. The CDR3 spans 16 residues. The DNA for the CDR3 is TGTGCCAGCAGCTTAGGACTAGCGGGGGTCTACAATGAGCAGTTCTTC. It is translated as CASSLGLAGVYNEQFF.

J is TRBJ2-4 and V is TRBV25-1; a possible D gene is TRBD2 (6 bases). This CDR3 comprises 16 residues. Germline V lookup: CDR1 MGHDK, CDR2 SYGVNS. The germline V and J ends were trimmed by 2 bases and 7 bases, with 18 bases remaining between them. Written as DNA, the CDR3 is TGTGCCAGCAGTGAACCGGGGCGGGGTCTGGGGAACATTCAGTACTTC. Amino acids: CASSEPGRGLGNIQYF.

This clone was seen just once. This chain connects TRBV4-3 to TRBJ2-4; D call uncertain. The ends were cut back, 1 base at V and 0 bases at J, with 7 bases in the middle. CDR1 and CDR2 from the germline V gene are LGHNA and YSLEER. This CDR3 has 15 residues. The CDR3 loop is CASSQGQLAKNIQYF. CDR3 DNA: TGCGCCAGCAGCCAAGGGCAGCTAGCCAAAAACATTCAGTACTTC.

This clone was detected once. This rearrangement joins TRBV28 to TRBJ2-1; 10 nucleotides align to TRBD2. The V segment lost 1 base and the J segment 7 bases; nucleotides outside the gene matches: 4. CDR3 size: 15 residues. Germline loops: CDR1 MDHEN, CDR2 SYDVKM. The CDR3 nucleotides read TGTGCCAGCAGTTTATCAGCGGGGGGGATTAATGAGCAGTTCTTC. Its protein product is CASSLSAGGINEQFF. The full variable domain, in which reference TRBV28 and TRBJ2-1 provide the parts outside the CDR3, is DVKVTQSSRYLVKRTGEKVFLECVQDMDHENMFWYRQDPGLGLRLIYFSYDVKMKEKGDIPEGYSVSREKKERFSLILESASTNQTSMYLCASSLSAGGINEQFFGPGTRLTVL.

This clone was recorded only once. The gene calls are TRBV4-1 and TRBJ1-1; D is unclear. Trimming left V 0 bases short and J 2 bases short, with 7 bases between. The CDR3 contains 14 residues. The germline V gene has CDR1 MGHRA and CDR2 YSYEKL. The CDR3 loop reads CASSQEFTNTEAFF. Here the CDR3 DNA reads TGCGCCAGCAGCCAAGAATTTACTAACACTGAAGCTTTCTTT.

The chain's CDR3 is CASSPSTTAIQIDEQFF. CDR3 DNA: TGCGCCAGCAGCCCAAGCACCACTGCCATTCAGATCGATGAGCAGTTCTTC. The chain uses TRBV4-1 and TRBJ2-1; D gene ambiguous. V lost 4 bases and J 8 bases, leaving 24 bases between the germline ends. The CDR3 spans 17 residues. CDR1 and CDR2 from the germline V gene are MGHRA and YSYEKL.

V is TRBV5-6 and J is TRBJ2-4, with D hard to call. This CDR3 region has 12 residues. Trimming cost V 4 bases and J 6 bases, with 8 bases left between them. CDR1 SGHDT and CDR2 YYEEEE come from the germline V gene. The CDR3 DNA sequence: TGTGCCAGCAGCCTGGACGGAAACATTCAGTACTTC. This gives the protein CASSLDGNIQYF.

The genes are TRBV11-2 and TRBJ2-7, with D uncertain. The CDR3 runs to 13 residues. V was clipped by 8 bases and J by 2 bases, with 13 bases between them. Germline V CDR1 and CDR2: SGHAT, FQNNGV. CDR3 coding DNA: TGTGCCAGCTTGGGCGCAGCCCCCTACGAGCAGTACTTC. It is translated as CASLGAAPYEQYF.

The chain links TRBV29-1 to TRBJ2-1, with a tentative D call TRBD1 (6 bases). Germline assignment: CDR1 SQVTM and CDR2 ANQGSEA. The CDR3 is 17 residues long. V lost 3 bases to trimming and J lost 1 base, with 19 bases between them. The CDR3 sequence: CSVELIGQPQSYNEQFF. The CDR3 DNA is TGCAGCGTTGAGTTAATAGGACAGCCCCAATCCTACAATGAGCAGTTCTTC.

The V call is TRBV2, the J call TRBJ1-2, with TRBD1 as a possible D gene (6 bases). Deletions cut 10 bases from V and 6 bases from J, with 15 bases between. Germline assignment: CDR1 SNHLY and CDR2 FYNNEI. The CDR3 runs to 12 residues. As DNA, the CDR3 is TGTGCCACCAATGTGGGGGGGCATGGCTACACCTTC. Residues: CATNVGGHGYTF.

This chain links TRBV28 with TRBJ1-2, with D unclear. Germline-derived CDR1 and CDR2 are MDHEN and SYDVKM. The CDR3 extends over 12 amino acids. The V and J ends lost 5 bases and 8 bases respectively, with 12 bases between them. CDR3 amino acids: CASSPSREGYTF. The CDR3 DNA follows: TGTGCCAGCAGTCCATCCAGAGAGGGCTACACCTTC.

CDR3 nucleotides: TGTGCCAGTAGTATAGACCCCCAGCATTTT. Translated, it gives CASSIDPQHF. The V and J genes are TRBV19 and TRBJ1-5; D is uncertain. The length of the CDR3 is 10 residues. Trimming pared 0 bases from V and 10 bases from J, leaving 1 base between. Germline CDR1 and CDR2: LNHDA and SQIVND (reference sequence). The variable domain in full, with the rest retrieved from reference TRBV19 and TRBJ1-5, is DGGITQSPKYLFRKEGQNVTLSCEQNLNHDAMYWYRQDPGQGLRLIYYSQIVNDFQKGDIAEGYSVSREKKESFPLTVTSAQKNPTAFYLCASSIDPQHFGDGTRLSIL.

This chain connects TRBV6-6 to TRBJ1-1; D ambiguous. V was clipped by 5 bases and J by 10 bases, with 11 bases between them. Per germline, CDR1 MNHNY and CDR2 SVGAGI (reference sequence). This CDR3 has 11 amino acids. The CDR3 loop reads CASSRGPGAFF. As DNA, the CDR3 is TGTGCCAGCAGTAGAGGGCCAGGAGCTTTCTTT.